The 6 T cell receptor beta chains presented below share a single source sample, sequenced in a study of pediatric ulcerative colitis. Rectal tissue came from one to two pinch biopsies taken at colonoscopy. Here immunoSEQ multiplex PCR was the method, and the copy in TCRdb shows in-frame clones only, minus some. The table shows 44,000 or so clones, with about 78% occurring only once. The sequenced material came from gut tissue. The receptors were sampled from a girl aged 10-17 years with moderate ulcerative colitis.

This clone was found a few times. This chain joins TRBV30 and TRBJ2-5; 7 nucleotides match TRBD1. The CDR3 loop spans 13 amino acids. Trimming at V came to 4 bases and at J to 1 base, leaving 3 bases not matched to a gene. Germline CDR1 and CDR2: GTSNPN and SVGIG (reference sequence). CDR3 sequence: CAWIRTGQETQYF. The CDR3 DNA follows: TGTGCCTGGATAAGGACAGGCCAAGAGACCCAGTACTTC.

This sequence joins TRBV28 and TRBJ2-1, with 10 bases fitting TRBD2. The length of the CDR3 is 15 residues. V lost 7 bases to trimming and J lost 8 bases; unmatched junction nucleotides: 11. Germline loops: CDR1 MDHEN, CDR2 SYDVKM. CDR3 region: CASTRYGTSDHEQFF. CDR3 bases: TGTGCCAGCACAAGATACGGGACTAGCGACCATGAGCAGTTCTTC.

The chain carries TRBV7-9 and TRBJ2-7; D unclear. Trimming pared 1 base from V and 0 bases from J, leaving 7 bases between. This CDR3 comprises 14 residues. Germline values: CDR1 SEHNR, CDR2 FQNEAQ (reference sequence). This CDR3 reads CASSLVSGSYEQYF. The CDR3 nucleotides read TGTGCCAGCAGCTTAGTTTCCGGCTCCTACGAGCAGTACTTC.

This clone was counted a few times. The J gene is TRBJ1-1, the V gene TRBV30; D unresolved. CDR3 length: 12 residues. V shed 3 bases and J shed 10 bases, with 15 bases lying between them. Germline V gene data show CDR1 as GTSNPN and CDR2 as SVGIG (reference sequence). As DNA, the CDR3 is TGTGCCTGGAGGACCGGGCTCAGTGGAGCTTTCTTT. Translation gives CAWRTGLSGAFF.

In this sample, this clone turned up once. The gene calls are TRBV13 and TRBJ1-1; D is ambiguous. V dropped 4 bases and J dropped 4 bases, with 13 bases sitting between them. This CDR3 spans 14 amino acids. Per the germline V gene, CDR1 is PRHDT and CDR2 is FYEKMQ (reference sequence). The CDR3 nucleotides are TGTGCCAGCAGCTCAATACTGACGGTCACTGAAGCTTTCTTT. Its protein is CASSSILTVTEAFF. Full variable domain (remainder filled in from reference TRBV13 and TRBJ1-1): AAGVIQSPRHLIKEKRETATLKCYPIPRHDTVYWYQQGPGQDPQFLISFYEKMQSDKGSIPDRFSAQQFSDYHSELNMSSLELGDSALYFCASSSILTVTEAFFGQGTRLTVV.

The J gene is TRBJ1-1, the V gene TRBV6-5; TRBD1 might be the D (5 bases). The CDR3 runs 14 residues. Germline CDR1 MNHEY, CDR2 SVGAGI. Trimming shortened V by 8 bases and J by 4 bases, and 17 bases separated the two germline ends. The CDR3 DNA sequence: TGTGCCAGCCTCGTCGCGGGGGGGATCACTGAAGCTTTCTTT. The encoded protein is CASLVAGGITEAFF.